The rows below give T cell receptor beta chains drawn from one sample of a study of cytomegalovirus exposure and HLA in healthy donors. TCRdb's table, derived via immunoSEQ multiplex PCR, lists solely in-frame clones and lacks some. The data hold 150,000 or so clones, with around 85% observed a single time. Sequenced input: PBMCs. The receptors come from a man aged 50 or older in good health and CMV-seropositive. Each CDR3 is given with its conserved first and last residue. Each record gives: clone size, D gene, J gene, V gene, CDR3 DNA, CDR3 protein. A D gene is named only where the DNA matches it firmly. Clone size is given for some rows only: seen once, a few or many times, or a class if the clone is expanded.

.	.	TRBJ1-2	TRBV5-1	TGCGCCAGCAGCCCCCTGAGGGCAGACGGAGGCTACACCTTC	CASSPLRADGGYTF
.	.	TRBJ1-2	TRBV5-1	TGCGCCAGCAGCTTGGGAGAAGATGGCTACACCTTC	CASSLGEDGYTF
.	TRBD2	TRBJ2-7	TRBV5-6	TGTGCCAGCAGCGCGGGCCTAGCGGTGACGGGCCAGTACTTC	CASSAGLAVTGQYF
.	.	TRBJ2-5	TRBV6-1	TGTGCCAGCAGTGAAGTTCCAGAAGAGACCCAGTACTTC	CASSEVPEETQYF
.	TRBD2	TRBJ2-3	TRBV20-1	TGCAGTGCTAGAGGGACTAGCGCACAGTATTTT	CSARGTSAQYF
once	TRBD1	TRBJ2-1	TRBV9	TGTGCCAGCAGCGTAGACGGACAGGGGGCAAGATCCTACAATGAGCAGTTCTTC	CASSVDGQGARSYNEQFF
.	.	TRBJ1-2	TRBV28	TGTGCCAGCAGTTCCCCGAGCGGATCGGGCTATGGCTACACCTTC	CASSSPSGSGYGYTF
.	.	TRBJ2-2	TRBV10-3	TGTGCCATCAGTCAGAACACCGGGGAGCTGTTTTTT	CAISQNTGELFF
once	.	TRBJ1-2	TRBV30	TGTGCCTCACTGTCGAGGTACCGGCTCCTTTATGGCTACACCTTC	CASLSRYRLLYGYTF
.	.	TRBJ2-4	TRBV5-1	TGCGCCAGCAGCTCCTTTACAGGCCAAAACATTCAGTACTTC	CASSSFTGQNIQYF
.	.	TRBJ1-5	TRBV2	TGTGCCAGCAGGGCCCGAACAGGCTCGGGGCCCCAGCATTTT	CASRARTGSGPQHF
.	.	TRBJ1-6	TRBV6-5	TGTGCCAGCAGTGGACAGAGGACTTCACCCCTCCACTTT	CASSGQRTSPLHF
.	TRBD1	TRBJ2-7	TRBV19	TGTGCCAGTAGTAGGACAGGGGGCAACTACGAGCAGTACTTC	CASSRTGGNYEQYF
few	TRBD1	TRBJ2-7	TRBV19	TGTGCCAGTAGTCCCGCGGGACAGGGATACGAGCAGTACTTC	CASSPAGQGYEQYF
.	TRBD2	TRBJ2-1	TRBV6-5	TGTGCCAGCAGGGGACTACCACCCGACAATGAGCAGTTCTTC	CASRGLPPDNEQFF
once	.	TRBJ2-1	TRBV20-1	TGCAGTGCTTACTACAATGAGCAGTTCTTC	CSAYYNEQFF
.	TRBD2	TRBJ2-2	TRBV15	TGTGCCACCCTAGACCCTAGCGGCCCGGCCGGGGAGCTGTTTTTT	CATLDPSGPAGELFF
.	.	TRBJ2-7	TRBV7-9	TGTGCCAGCAGCTTCCGGGAGACAATCTACGAGCAGTACTTC	CASSFRETIYEQYF
.	.	TRBJ2-1	TRBV15	TGTGCCACCAGCCCAACTCCGATATACAATGAGCAGTTCTTC	CATSPTPIYNEQFF
few	TRBD1	TRBJ1-4	TRBV18	TGTGCCAGCTCACCCCGGACAGGGACTAATGAAAAACTGTTTTTT	CASSPRTGTNEKLFF